The sequence of this T cell receptor beta chain was determined in a study of blood T cell repertoires in COVID-19 (dated by TCRdb to about 2020). A note on the overall study: Samples from collaborators originated in the United States, Italy and Spain and spanned both the acute and convalescent phases of COVID-19. The prospective study material was composed of cDNA or gDNA derived from T cells, B-cell-depleted T cells, or PBMCs. Deeply sampled blood TCRbeta repertoires from subjects exposed to, actively infected with, or recovered from COVID-19 were included in the dataset. A freely available public database, intended as a resource for researchers studying the immune response to SARS-CoV-2, is where the repertoires were released. The samples were drawn from two sources: the first 160 participants of the ongoing ImmuneRACE study, and about 1,300 subjects contributed by 6 global collaborators. Nearly every sample came with metadata listing a de-identified subject ID, COVID-19 status, age in years and sex. Where HLA class I and class II types were available, the types were taken from metadata supplied by the sample provider, not from assay-based typing. What the study reported, not specific to this receptor: The amount of clinical and demographic metadata varied by source and participant and was provided uncurated.

To note about this clone: The antigen this receptor binds is unknown. No qualities accompany the bases; no much larger clone lies one base away.

The CDR3, from cysteine to phenylalanine, totals 15 residues. Solely the CDR3 DNA is kept, with 45 bases framed from the first base. Between the V and J ends, shortened by 0 bases and 5 bases respectively, the junction contains 14 bases. As encoded in the germline V gene, CDR1 is SGHRS while CDR2 is YFSETQ. Collaborating institutions collected whole blood in K2EDTA tubes following their own protocols. For TCRbeta analysis, collaborators shipped samples in one of three forms: frozen whole blood, isolated PBMCs, or DNA extracted from either of those sample types. TCRbeta CDR3 regions were amplified from genomic DNA using the immunoSEQ Assay, a bias-controlled multiplex PCR. In the authors' own workflow: Nucleated cell counts per sample were estimated from amplification of reference gene primers within the assay. Sequence reads were collapsed and filtered to measure the absolute abundance of every unique TCRbeta CDR3 rearrangement. Productive Simpson clonality was computed per sample as the square root of Simpson's diversity index over productive rearrangements. TCRdb obtained this table from immuneACCESS and retained in-frame rearrangements with V and J assigned. These tables miss some clones; where compared with another copy, unresolved V genes account for less than half of the shortfall, and the remainder is unexplained. V and J calls and clone size follow that table, whereas D and trimming were derived from the DNA. The sample data list more than 100,000 clones, and over 75% of these were observed just once. The leading ten clones occupy 9.5% to 13% of the sample.

The sequence was collected from a man older than 75 with acute or convalescent COVID-19. The source material was peripheral blood. The rearrangement combines TRBV5-1 with TRBJ2-5; the D segment cannot be called with confidence. The DNA sequence is given as TGCGCCAGCAGCTTGGCCTCGAGGAAAGCGGAGACCCAGTACTTC. This encodes CASSLASRKAETQYF.